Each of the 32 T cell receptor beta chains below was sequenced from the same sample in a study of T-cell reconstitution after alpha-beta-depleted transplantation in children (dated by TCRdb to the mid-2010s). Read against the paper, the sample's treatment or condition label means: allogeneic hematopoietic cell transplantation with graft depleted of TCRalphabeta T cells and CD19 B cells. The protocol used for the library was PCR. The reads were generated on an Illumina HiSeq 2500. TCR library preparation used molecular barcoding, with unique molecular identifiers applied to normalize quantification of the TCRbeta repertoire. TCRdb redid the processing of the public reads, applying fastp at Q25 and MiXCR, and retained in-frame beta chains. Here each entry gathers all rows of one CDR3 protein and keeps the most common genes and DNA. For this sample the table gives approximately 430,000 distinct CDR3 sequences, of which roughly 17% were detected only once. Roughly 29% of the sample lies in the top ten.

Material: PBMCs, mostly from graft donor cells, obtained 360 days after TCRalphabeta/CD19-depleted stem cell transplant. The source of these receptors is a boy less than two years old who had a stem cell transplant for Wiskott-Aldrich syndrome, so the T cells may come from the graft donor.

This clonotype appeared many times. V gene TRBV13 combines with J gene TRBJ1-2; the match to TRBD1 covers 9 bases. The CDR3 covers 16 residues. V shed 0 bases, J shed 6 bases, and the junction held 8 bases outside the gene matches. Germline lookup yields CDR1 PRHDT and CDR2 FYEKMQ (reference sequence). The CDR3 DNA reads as TGTGCCAGCAGCTTAGGCTGGGACAGGGATCGGAATGGCTACACCTTC. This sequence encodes CASSLGWDRDRNGYTF.

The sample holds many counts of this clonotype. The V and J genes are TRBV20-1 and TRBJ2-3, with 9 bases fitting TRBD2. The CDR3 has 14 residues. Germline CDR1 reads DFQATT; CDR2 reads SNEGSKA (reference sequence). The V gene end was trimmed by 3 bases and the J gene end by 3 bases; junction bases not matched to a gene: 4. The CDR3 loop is CSASLAGSTDTQYF. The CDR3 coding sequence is TGCAGTGCTAGTCTAGCGGGATCTACAGATACGCAGTATTTT.

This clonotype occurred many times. The CDR3: CASSLIGTGNEQFF. DNA for the CDR3: TGTGCCAGCAGCTTAATCGGGACGGGGAATGAGCAGTTCTTC. V gene TRBV5-6 combines with J gene TRBJ2-1; D might be TRBD1 or TRBD2, each matching 5 bases. Trimming took off 2 bases at V and 7 bases at J, with 13 bases between the two ends. CDR3 length: 14 residues. In germline, CDR1 is SGHDT, CDR2 YYEEEE.

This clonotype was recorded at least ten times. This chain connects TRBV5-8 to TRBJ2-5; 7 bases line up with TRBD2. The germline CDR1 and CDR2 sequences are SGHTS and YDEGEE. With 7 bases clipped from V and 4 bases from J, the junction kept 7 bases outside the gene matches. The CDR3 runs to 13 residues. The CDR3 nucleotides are TGTGCCAGCCAAACTTGGGGGGGAGAGACCCAGTACTTC. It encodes CASQTWGGETQYF.

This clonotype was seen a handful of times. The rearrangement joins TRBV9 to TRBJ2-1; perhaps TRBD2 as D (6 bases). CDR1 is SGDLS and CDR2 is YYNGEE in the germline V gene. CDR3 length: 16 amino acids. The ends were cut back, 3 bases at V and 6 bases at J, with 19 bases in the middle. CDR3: CASSAFAVGGTNEQFF. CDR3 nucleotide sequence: TGTGCCAGCAGCGCCTTCGCGGTTGGCGGGACCAATGAGCAGTTCTTC.

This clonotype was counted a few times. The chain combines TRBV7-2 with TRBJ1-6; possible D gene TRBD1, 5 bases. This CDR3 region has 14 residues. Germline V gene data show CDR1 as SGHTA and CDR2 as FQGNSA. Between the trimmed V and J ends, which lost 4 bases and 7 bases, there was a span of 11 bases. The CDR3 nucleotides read TGTGCCAGCAGCTCCTGGGACGGGAATTCACCCCTCCACTTT. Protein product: CASSSWDGNSPLHF.

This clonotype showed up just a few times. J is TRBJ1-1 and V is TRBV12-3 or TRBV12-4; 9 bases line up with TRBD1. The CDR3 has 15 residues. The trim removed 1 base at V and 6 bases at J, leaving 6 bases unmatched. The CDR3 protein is CASSLGWDRESEAFF. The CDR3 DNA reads TGTGCCAGCAGTTTAGGTTGGGACAGGGAGTCTGAAGCTTTCTTT.

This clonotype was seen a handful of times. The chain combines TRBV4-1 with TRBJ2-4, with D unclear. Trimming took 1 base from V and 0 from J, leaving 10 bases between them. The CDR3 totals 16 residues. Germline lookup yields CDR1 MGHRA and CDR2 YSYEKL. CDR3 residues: CASSQVPGLAKNIQYF. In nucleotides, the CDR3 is TGCGCCAGCAGCCAAGTCCCAGGTCTAGCCAAAAACATTCAGTACTTC.

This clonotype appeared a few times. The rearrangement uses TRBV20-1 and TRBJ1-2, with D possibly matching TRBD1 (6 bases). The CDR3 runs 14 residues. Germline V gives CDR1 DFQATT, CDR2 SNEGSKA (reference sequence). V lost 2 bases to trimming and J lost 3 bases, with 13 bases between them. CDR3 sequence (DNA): TGCAGTGCTAGAACACCAGGGGCGGACTATGGCTACACCTTC. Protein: CSARTPGADYGYTF.

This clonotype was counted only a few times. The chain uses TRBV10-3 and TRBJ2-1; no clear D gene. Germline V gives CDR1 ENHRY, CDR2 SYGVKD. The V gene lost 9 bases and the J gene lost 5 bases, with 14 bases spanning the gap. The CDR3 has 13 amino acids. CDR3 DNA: TGTGCCATTACAGTGGATCGGGACAATGAGCAGTTCTTC. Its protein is CAITVDRDNEQFF.

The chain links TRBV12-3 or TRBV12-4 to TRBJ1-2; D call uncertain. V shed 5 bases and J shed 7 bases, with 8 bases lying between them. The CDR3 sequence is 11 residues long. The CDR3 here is CASSPGSGYTF. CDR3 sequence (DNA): TGTGCCAGCAGTCCGGGGTCTGGCTACACCTTC.

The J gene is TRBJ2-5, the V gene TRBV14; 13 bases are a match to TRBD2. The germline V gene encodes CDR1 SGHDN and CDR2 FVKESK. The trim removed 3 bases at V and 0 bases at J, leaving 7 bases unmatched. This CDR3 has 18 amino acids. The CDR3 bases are TGTGCCAGCAGCCATGGAACTAGCGGGAGGGATTACCAAGAGACCCAGTACTTC. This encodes CASSHGTSGRDYQETQYF.

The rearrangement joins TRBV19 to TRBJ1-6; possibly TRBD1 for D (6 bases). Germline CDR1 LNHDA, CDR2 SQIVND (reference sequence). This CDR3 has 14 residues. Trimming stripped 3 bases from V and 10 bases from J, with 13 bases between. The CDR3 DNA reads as TGTGCCAGTAGTATCGGGGGCAGGACCTCACCCCTCCACTTT. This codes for CASSIGGRTSPLHF.

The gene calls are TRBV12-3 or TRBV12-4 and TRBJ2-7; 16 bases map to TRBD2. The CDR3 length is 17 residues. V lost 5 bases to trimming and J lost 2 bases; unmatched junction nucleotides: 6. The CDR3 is CASSTGTSGRVTYEQYF. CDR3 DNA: TGTGCCAGCAGTACGGGGACTAGCGGGAGGGTGACCTACGAGCAGTACTTC.

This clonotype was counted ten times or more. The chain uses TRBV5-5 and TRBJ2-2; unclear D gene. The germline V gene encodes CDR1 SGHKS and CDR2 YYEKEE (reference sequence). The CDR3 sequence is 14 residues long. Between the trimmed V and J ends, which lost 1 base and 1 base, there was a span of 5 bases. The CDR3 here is CASSLLGNTGELFF. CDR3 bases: TGTGCCAGCAGCTTGTTGGGGAACACCGGGGAGCTGTTTTTT.

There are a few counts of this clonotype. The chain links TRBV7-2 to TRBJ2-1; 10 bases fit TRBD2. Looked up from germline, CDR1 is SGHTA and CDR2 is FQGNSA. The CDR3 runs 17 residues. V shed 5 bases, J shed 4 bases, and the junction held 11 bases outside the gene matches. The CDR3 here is CASSPGSGRARYNEQFF. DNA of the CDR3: TGTGCCAGCAGCCCCGGAAGCGGGAGGGCACGTTACAATGAGCAGTTCTTC.

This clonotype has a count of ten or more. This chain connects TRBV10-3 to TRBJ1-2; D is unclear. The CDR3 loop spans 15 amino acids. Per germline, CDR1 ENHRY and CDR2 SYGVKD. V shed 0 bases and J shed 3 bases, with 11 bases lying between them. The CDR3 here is CAISESRVTYYGYTF. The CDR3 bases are TGTGCCATCAGTGAGTCAAGGGTGACCTACTATGGCTACACCTTC.

This CDR3 reads CASSLSTLEGNTGELFF. In DNA, the CDR3 is TGTGCCAGCAGCTTGTCAACCCTGGAGGGAAACACCGGGGAGCTGTTTTTT. The chain has TRBV11-2 and TRBJ2-2; a weak D match, TRBD2 (6 bases). The CDR3 totals 17 residues. Trimming took off 3 bases at V and 2 bases at J, with 16 bases between the two ends. Germline assignment: CDR1 SGHAT and CDR2 FQNNGV.

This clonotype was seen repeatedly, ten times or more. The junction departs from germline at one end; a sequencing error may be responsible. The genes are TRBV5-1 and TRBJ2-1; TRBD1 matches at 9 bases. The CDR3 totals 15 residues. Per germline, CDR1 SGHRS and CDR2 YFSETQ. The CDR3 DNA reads TGTGCCAGCAGCTTAGAGGGACAGGGATACAATGAGCAGTTCTTC. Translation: CASSLEGQGYNEQFF.

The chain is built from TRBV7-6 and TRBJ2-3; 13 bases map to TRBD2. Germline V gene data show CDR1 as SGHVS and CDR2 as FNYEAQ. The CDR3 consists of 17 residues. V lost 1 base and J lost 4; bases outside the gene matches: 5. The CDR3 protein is CASSLGLLAGGPDTQYF. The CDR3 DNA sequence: TGTGCCAGCAGCTTAGGACTACTAGCGGGGGGGCCAGATACGCAGTATTTT.

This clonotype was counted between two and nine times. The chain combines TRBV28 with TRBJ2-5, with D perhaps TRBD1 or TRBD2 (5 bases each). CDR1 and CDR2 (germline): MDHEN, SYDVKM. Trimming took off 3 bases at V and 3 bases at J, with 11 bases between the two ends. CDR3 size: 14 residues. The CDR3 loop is CASSFWGSEETQYF. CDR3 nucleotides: TGTGCCAGCAGTTTTTGGGGGAGCGAAGAGACCCAGTACTTC.

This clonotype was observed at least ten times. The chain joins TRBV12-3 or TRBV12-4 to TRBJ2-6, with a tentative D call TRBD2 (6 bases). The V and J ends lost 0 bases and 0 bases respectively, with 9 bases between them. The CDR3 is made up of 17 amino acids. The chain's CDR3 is CASSLAVGGSGANVLTF. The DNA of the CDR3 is TGTGCCAGCAGTTTAGCGGTCGGGGGCTCTGGGGCCAACGTCCTGACTTTC.

The CDR3 DNA sequence: TGCAGTGCTAGTAGTTACGGGAGGGCCGACTCCTACGAGCAGTACTTC. Its translation: CSASSYGRADSYEQYF. The V gene is TRBV20-1, the J gene TRBJ2-7; 8 bases agree with TRBD2. Germline loops: CDR1 DFQATT, CDR2 SNEGSKA (reference sequence). This CDR3 region has 16 residues. The V gene end was trimmed by 3 bases and the J gene end by 0 bases; junction bases not matched to a gene: 10.

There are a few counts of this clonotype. Here the CDR3 DNA reads TGTGCCAGCAGCTTAGGTGGCCCGCGCCTAGGAAACACCATATATTTT. Its translation is CASSLGGPRLGNTIYF. This chain links TRBV11-2 with TRBJ1-3; D gene ambiguous. CDR3 length equals 16 residues. V lost 1 base, J lost 4 bases, and 14 bases lay in between. Germline lookup yields CDR1 SGHAT and CDR2 FQNNGV.

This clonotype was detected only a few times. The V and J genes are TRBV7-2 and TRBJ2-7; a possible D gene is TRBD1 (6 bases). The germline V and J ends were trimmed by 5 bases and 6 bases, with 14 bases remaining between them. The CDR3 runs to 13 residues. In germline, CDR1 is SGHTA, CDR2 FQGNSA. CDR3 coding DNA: TGTGCCAGCAGCCCCCGGGACAATCGCGAGCAGTACTTC. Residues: CASSPRDNREQYF.

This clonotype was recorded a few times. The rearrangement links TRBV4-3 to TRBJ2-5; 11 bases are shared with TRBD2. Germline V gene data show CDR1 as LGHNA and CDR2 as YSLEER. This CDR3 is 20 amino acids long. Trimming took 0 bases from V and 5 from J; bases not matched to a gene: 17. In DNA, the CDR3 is TGCGCCAGCAGCCAAGATATTTCCCTAATAGCGGGAGGGCCATGGGAGACCCAGTACTTC. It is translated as CASSQDISLIAGGPWETQYF.

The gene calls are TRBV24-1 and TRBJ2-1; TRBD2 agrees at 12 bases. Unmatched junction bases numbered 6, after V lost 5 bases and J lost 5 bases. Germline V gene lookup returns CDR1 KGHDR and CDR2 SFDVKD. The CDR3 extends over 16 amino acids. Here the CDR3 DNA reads TGTGCCACCAGTGCCCTAGCGGGAGGGCCTAACAATGAGCAGTTCTTC. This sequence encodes CATSALAGGPNNEQFF.

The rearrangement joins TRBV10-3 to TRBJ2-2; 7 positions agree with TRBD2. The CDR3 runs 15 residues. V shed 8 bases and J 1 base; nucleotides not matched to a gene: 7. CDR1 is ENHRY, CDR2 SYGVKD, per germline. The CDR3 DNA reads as TGTGCCATCCTGGAGGCGGGAGTGAACACCGGGGAGCTGTTTTTT. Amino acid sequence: CAILEAGVNTGELFF.

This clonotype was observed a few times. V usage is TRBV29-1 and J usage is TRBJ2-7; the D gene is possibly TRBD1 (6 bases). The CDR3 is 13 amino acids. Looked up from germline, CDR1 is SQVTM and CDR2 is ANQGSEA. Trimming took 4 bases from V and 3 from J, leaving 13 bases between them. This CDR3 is CSVVWQGFYEQYF. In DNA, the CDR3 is TGCAGCGTTGTATGGCAGGGGTTCTACGAGCAGTACTTC.

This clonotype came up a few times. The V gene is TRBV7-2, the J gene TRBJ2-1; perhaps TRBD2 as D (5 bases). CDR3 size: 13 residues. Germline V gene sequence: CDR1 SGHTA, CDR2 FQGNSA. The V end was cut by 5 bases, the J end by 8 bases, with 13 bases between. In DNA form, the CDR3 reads TGTGCCAGCAGCATTAGAACTAGGCATGAGCAGTTCTTC. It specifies CASSIRTRHEQFF. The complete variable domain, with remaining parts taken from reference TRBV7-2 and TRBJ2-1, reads GAGVSQSPSNKVTEKGKDVELRCDPISGHTALYWYRQSLGQGLEFLIYFQGNSAPDKSGLPSDRFSAERTGGSVSTLTIQRTQQEDSAVYLCASSIRTRHEQFFGPGTRLTVL.

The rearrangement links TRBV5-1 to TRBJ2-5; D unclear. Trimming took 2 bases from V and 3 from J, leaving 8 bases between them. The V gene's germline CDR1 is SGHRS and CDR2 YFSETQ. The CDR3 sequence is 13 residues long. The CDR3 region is CASSFLVEETQYF. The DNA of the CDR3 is TGCGCCAGCAGCTTCCTAGTAGAAGAGACCCAGTACTTC.

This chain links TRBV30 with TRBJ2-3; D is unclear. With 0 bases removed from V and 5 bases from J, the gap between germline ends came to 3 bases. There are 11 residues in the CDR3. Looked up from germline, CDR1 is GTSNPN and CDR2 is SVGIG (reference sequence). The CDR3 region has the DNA TGTGCCTGGAGTGTACGAGATACGCAGTATTTT. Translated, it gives CAWSVRDTQYF.